The 14 T cell receptor beta chains below come from one sample, sequenced in a study of blood T cell repertoires in COVID-19. The method was immunoSEQ multiplex PCR; TCRdb's version includes in-frame clones alone and lacks a portion of them. The sample has some 240,000 clones, about 78% seen once. Source material: peripheral blood. These receptors all stem from a woman aged 70-85 years with acute or convalescent COVID-19.

The gene calls are TRBV10-3 and TRBJ1-2; 8 bases line up with TRBD1. CDR3 length equals 15 residues. With V trimmed by 6 bases and J by 4 bases, 10 bases remained unmatched. Looked up from germline, CDR1 is ENHRY and CDR2 is SYGVKD. The CDR3: CAISDAGGALYGYTF. The CDR3 coding sequence is TGTGCCATCAGCGATGCAGGGGGCGCGCTCTATGGCTACACCTTC.

The chain uses TRBV19 and TRBJ1-4; 10 nucleotides align to TRBD1. Germline CDR1 is LNHDA and CDR2 is SQIVND (reference sequence). The CDR3 is 14 residues long. V lost 9 bases to trimming and J lost 6 bases; unmatched junction nucleotides: 7. The CDR3 reads CASKRQGADEKLFF. The CDR3 DNA sequence: TGTGCCAGCAAAAGACAGGGGGCGGATGAAAAACTGTTTTTT. Supplemented by reference TRBV19 and TRBJ1-4, the full variable domain reads DGGITQSPKYLFRKEGQNVTLSCEQNLNHDAMYWYRQDPGQGLRLIYYSQIVNDFQKGDIAEGYSVSREKKESFPLTVTSAQKNPTAFYLCASKRQGADEKLFFGSGTQLSVL.

The rearrangement links TRBV18 to TRBJ2-7, with a possible D match to TRBD1 (6 bases). CDR1 and CDR2 from the germline V gene are KGHSH and LQKENI. This CDR3 has 13 amino acids. V gave up 4 bases and J gave up 6 bases, with 13 bases separating them. CDR3 in amino acids: CASSQDRLREQYF. CDR3 sequence (DNA): TGTGCCAGCTCACAGGACAGACTCCGCGAGCAGTACTTC.

This chain links TRBV9 with TRBJ2-3, with TRBD2 as a possible D gene (5 bases). CDR1 SGDLS and CDR2 YYNGEE come from the germline V gene. This CDR3 region has 15 residues. With 0 bases removed from V and 4 bases from J, the gap between germline ends came to 12 bases. CDR3 DNA sequence: TGTGCCAGCAGCGTAGAAAGGTTGAGGGCAGATACGCAGTATTTT. Encoded protein: CASSVERLRADTQYF.

The gene calls are TRBV5-1 and TRBJ2-5, with D tentatively TRBD1 (6 bases). This CDR3 region has 16 residues. V lost 5 bases and J lost 2, with 19 bases in between. Per germline, CDR1 SGHRS and CDR2 YFSETQ. The CDR3 nucleotides are TGCGCCAGCAGTTCCCGACAGGTCGCACCTCAAGAGACCCAGTACTTC. It specifies CASSSRQVAPQETQYF.

V and J are TRBV7-8 and TRBJ2-7; D might be TRBD2 (7 bases). CDR1 is SGHVS and CDR2 is FQNEAQ in the germline V gene. V lost 2 bases and J lost 4, with 15 bases in between. The CDR3 is 15 residues long. The CDR3 nucleotides read TGTGCCAGCAGCTTATTTGCGGGGGCCGGATACGAGCAGTACGTC. This encodes CASSLFAGAGYEQYV.

Here the CDR3 DNA reads TGCGCCAGCAGCCCGAGGACAGGGGCGGGCTCCTACGAGCAGTACTTC. Protein product: CASSPRTGAGSYEQYF. The V call is TRBV5-1, the J call TRBJ2-7; 9 bases are a match to TRBD1. V trimming: 4 bases; J trimming: 0 bases; junction bases outside the gene matches: 8. Germline CDR1 reads SGHRS; CDR2 reads YFSETQ. This CDR3 contains 16 residues. The full variable domain, its missing parts supplied by reference TRBV5-1 and TRBJ2-7, is KAGVTQTPRYLIKTRGQQVTLSCSPISGHRSVSWYQQTPGQGLQFLFEYFSETQRNKGNFPGRFSGRQFSNSRSEMNVSTLELGDSALYLCASSPRTGAGSYEQYFGPGTRLTVT.

The V call is TRBV2, the J call TRBJ1-2; 7 bases line up with TRBD1. Per germline, CDR1 SNHLY and CDR2 FYNNEI. V trimming: 4 bases; J trimming: 2 bases; junction bases outside the gene matches: 4. The CDR3 extends over 14 amino acids. The CDR3 here is CASSGQGPNYGYTF. CDR3 coding DNA: TGTGCCAGCAGTGGACAGGGTCCCAACTATGGCTACACCTTC.

This clone was seen a single time. This rearrangement joins TRBV21-1 to TRBJ1-1; whether TRBD1, the table's D call, matches the DNA was not checked. TRBV21-1 is deemed a pseudogene. The CDR3 runs to 13 residues. The CDR3 DNA follows: TGTGCCAGCAGCAAACTCGACAGGGCCGAAGCTTTCTTT. Translation: CASSKLDRAEAFF.

V is TRBV30 and J is TRBJ1-4, with 10 bases that match TRBD1. Germline-derived CDR1 and CDR2 are GTSNPN and SVGIG (reference sequence). This CDR3 has 14 amino acids. V lost 3 bases and J lost 11; bases outside the gene matches: 9. The CDR3 loop reads CAWRTTGGKRKLFF. The DNA of the CDR3 is TGTGCCTGGAGGACGACAGGGGGCAAGCGCAAACTGTTTTTT.

The V call is TRBV15, the J call TRBJ1-2, with D tentatively TRBD1 (5 bases). CDR1 and CDR2 (germline): LNHNV, YYDKDF (reference sequence). V shed 2 bases and J shed 5 bases, with 18 bases lying between them. The CDR3 is 16 amino acids. The CDR3 region has the DNA TGTGCCACCAGCAGACAGGGTCCCACCCTAGGGTATGGCTACACCTTC. It yields the protein CATSRQGPTLGYGYTF.

The V and J genes are TRBV10-3 and TRBJ1-6, with TRBD1 matching 8 bases. The germline gives CDR1 ENHRY, CDR2 SYGVKD. V was clipped by 10 bases and J by 6 bases; unmatched bases: 11. The CDR3 length is 15 residues. Here the CDR3 DNA reads TGTGCCAGCACCGACAGGGGCCACAGTAATTCACCCCTCCACTTT. Translating it yields CASTDRGHSNSPLHF.

The chain links TRBV27 to TRBJ1-6; 10 bases fit TRBD1. J was trimmed by 2 bases and V by 7 bases; bases with no gene match: 5. The CDR3 is 16 residues long. Germline V gene sequence: CDR1 MNHEY, CDR2 SMNVEV (reference sequence). CDR3 sequence (DNA): TGTGCCAGCACCCGACAGGGGGCGGCCTATAATTCACCCCTCCACTTT. Protein sequence: CASTRQGAAYNSPLHF.

This clone was seen a single time. The chain joins TRBV10-3 to TRBJ2-1; TRBD2 aligns across 11 bases. The length of the CDR3 is 15 residues. CDR1 and CDR2 from the germline V gene are ENHRY and SYGVKD. The V gene end was trimmed by 8 bases and the J gene end by 4 bases; junction bases not matched to a gene: 7. CDR3 loop: CAIGASGGRYNEQFF. In DNA, the CDR3 is TGTGCCATCGGGGCTAGCGGGGGGCGATACAATGAGCAGTTCTTC.